The T cell receptor (beta chain) under discussion was sequenced for a study of beta chain features in type 1 diabetes. Investigators reverse transcribed all isolated RNA, so they sequenced expressed TCRB transcripts. TCRdb's copy holds only in-frame clones and misses some; the assay was immunoSEQ multiplex PCR. Altogether approximately 170,000 clones are present, 7.5% to 9.5% being singletons, with the ten largest covering 2% to 3%. V was pared by 0 bases and J by 5 bases, with 4 bases of the junction left unmatched. The CDR3 consists of 14 residues. Germline-derived CDR1 and CDR2 are SGDLS and YYNGEE.

J is TRBJ2-5 and V is TRBV9, with TRBD1 identical over 7 bases. This receptor was identified in a young woman in good health. Source material: central memory CD4+ T cells from blood. The CDR3 spells CASSVGQGYETQYF. The CDR3 DNA follows: TGTGCCAGCAGCGTAGGACAGGGCTACGAGACCCAGTACTTC. The variable domain in full, with the rest retrieved from reference TRBV9 and TRBJ2-5, is DSGVTQTPKHLITATGQRVTLRCSPRSGDLSVYWYQQSLDQGLQFLIQYYNGEERAKGNILERFSAQQFPDLHSELNLSSLELGDSALYFCASSVGQGYETQYFGPGTRLLVL.